Below, 31 T cell receptor beta chains from the same sample are listed, as sequenced in a study of cytomegalovirus exposure and HLA in healthy donors. Primers included in the PCR were 60 Vbeta and 13 Jbeta primers. Data came from immunoSEQ multiplex PCR; TCRdb stores just in-frame clones and leaves some out. In the table there are under 150,000 clones, roughly four fifths of which are singletons. The sample comprised PBMCs. Source of these receptors: a woman aged 60-70 years in good health and CMV-seronegative.

The CDR3 region is CASSIAAPGTGDSPLHF. As DNA, the CDR3 is TGCGCCAGCAGCATAGCCGCCCCCGGGACAGGGGATTCACCCCTCCACTTT. The chain combines TRBV5-1 with TRBJ1-6, with 10 nucleotides matching TRBD1. The CDR3 totals 17 residues. V was clipped by 4 bases and J by 8 bases; unmatched bases: 12. CDR1 and CDR2 from the germline V gene are SGHRS and YFSETQ.

The V and J genes are TRBV19 and TRBJ2-5; the match to TRBD2 covers 11 bases. The DNA end lines up better with TRBJ2-7; the J call may be wrong. CDR1 is LNHDA, CDR2 SQIVND, per germline (reference sequence). The CDR3 length is 15 residues. The CDR3 coding sequence is TGTGCCAGTAGTTCAATAGCGGGAGGGTACTACGAGCAGTACTTC. It is translated as CASSSIAGGYYEQYF.

V gene TRBV28 combines with J gene TRBJ2-1; 7 bases align to TRBD2. The CDR3 totals 16 residues. The ends lost 1 base at V and 8 bases at J; junction bases unmatched: 11. Germline V CDR1 and CDR2: MDHEN, SYDVKM. The CDR3, as DNA: TGTGCCAGCAGTTTATCAGGGTGGGAGGGAGATGATGAGCAGTTCTTC. Its protein is CASSLSGWEGDDEQFF. The full variable domain, in which reference TRBV28 and TRBJ2-1 provide the parts outside the CDR3, is DVKVTQSSRYLVKRTGEKVFLECVQDMDHENMFWYRQDPGLGLRLIYFSYDVKMKEKGDIPEGYSVSREKKERFSLILESASTNQTSMYLCASSLSGWEGDDEQFFGPGTRLTVL.

This sequence joins TRBV9 and TRBJ2-1, with 13 nucleotides matching TRBD2. The CDR3 runs 18 residues. V gave up 4 bases and J gave up 5 bases; unmatched junction bases: 12. Germline V gene data show CDR1 as SGDLS and CDR2 as YYNGEE. The CDR3 loop is CASSPQTPGLAGDNEQFF. DNA of the CDR3: TGTGCCAGCAGCCCTCAAACACCCGGACTAGCGGGAGACAATGAGCAGTTCTTC.

The rearrangement uses TRBV18 and TRBJ2-6, with D possibly TRBD2 on 6 matching bases. The germline V and J ends were trimmed by 7 bases and 1 base, with 14 bases remaining between them. CDR1 KGHSH and CDR2 LQKENI come from the germline V gene. The CDR3 covers 16 residues. The CDR3 spells CASFGGTRSGANVLTF. The DNA of the CDR3 is TGTGCCAGCTTCGGCGGGACCCGGTCTGGGGCCAACGTCCTGACTTTC.

This clone appeared a few times. J is TRBJ2-7 and V is TRBV9; tentatively, D is TRBD1 (5 bases). The germline V gene encodes CDR1 SGDLS and CDR2 YYNGEE. V shed 0 bases and J shed 2 bases, with 12 bases lying between them. The CDR3 has 15 amino acids. The CDR3 spells CASSVGVDRAYEQYF. Here the CDR3 DNA reads TGTGCCAGCAGCGTAGGGGTAGACAGAGCCTACGAGCAGTACTTC.

The rearrangement links TRBV7-9 to TRBJ1-3; D might be TRBD1 (6 bases). Germline lookup yields CDR1 SEHNR and CDR2 FQNEAQ (reference sequence). The CDR3 is 14 residues long. The germline V and J ends were trimmed by 4 bases and 2 bases, with 9 bases remaining between them. The CDR3: CASSYYRAGNTIYF. In DNA form, the CDR3 reads TGTGCCAGCAGCTACTACAGGGCTGGAAACACCATATATTTT.

This chain joins TRBV14 and TRBJ2-6, with D tentatively TRBD2 (7 bases). Germline V gene sequence: CDR1 SGHDN, CDR2 FVKESK. The CDR3 extends over 16 amino acids. The germline V and J ends were trimmed by 2 bases and 2 bases, with 10 bases remaining between them. The CDR3 loop is CASSQWGGAGANVLTF. CDR3 nucleotide sequence: TGTGCCAGCAGCCAATGGGGGGGCGCTGGGGCCAACGTCCTGACTTTC.

The sample holds many counts of this clone. This chain uses TRBV4-1 with TRBJ1-1, with a possible D match to TRBD1 (5 bases). The CDR3 runs 18 residues. V lost 1 base to trimming and J lost 0 bases, with 18 bases between them. CDR1 and CDR2 from the germline V gene are MGHRA and YSYEKL. In DNA, the CDR3 is TGCGCCAGCAGCCAAGCTACGACAGCAGGGAGGGTGAACACTGAAGCTTTCTTT. Its protein product is CASSQATTAGRVNTEAFF.

V gene TRBV2 combines with J gene TRBJ1-4, with D possibly matching TRBD1 (6 bases). This CDR3 region has 14 residues. The germline gives CDR1 SNHLY, CDR2 FYNNEI. With 4 bases removed from V and 5 bases from J, the gap between germline ends came to 11 bases. The CDR3 bases are TGTGCCAGCAGTGCCTGGCAGGGGAATGAAAAACTGTTTTTT. Protein product: CASSAWQGNEKLFF.

The chain is built from TRBV10-3 and TRBJ1-5; no firm D call. Germline CDR1 reads ENHRY; CDR2 reads SYGVKD. The CDR3 extends over 15 amino acids. Trimming cost V 3 bases and J 7 bases, with 16 bases left between them. The CDR3 bases are TGTGCCATCAGTGACCCACCCGAGGGAGACCAGCCCCAGCATTTT. Translated: CAISDPPEGDQPQHF.

CDR3 in amino acids: CASSETGGGTPLHF. The DNA of the CDR3 is TGTGCCAGCAGTGAAACAGGGGGCGGGACACCCCTCCACTTT. The chain recombines TRBV6-1 with TRBJ1-6; 9 bases agree with TRBD1. The CDR3 is made up of 14 amino acids. V shed 2 bases, J shed 11 bases, and the junction held 4 bases outside the gene matches. Germline assignment: CDR1 MNHNS and CDR2 SASEGT.

V usage is TRBV2 and J usage is TRBJ2-2; the D gene is possibly TRBD1 (6 bases). The CDR3 loop spans 14 amino acids. Germline CDR1 is SNHLY and CDR2 is FYNNEI. Trimming removed 6 bases from V and 5 bases from J, with 13 bases in between. CDR3 bases: TGTGCCAGCAGAGGGGGATCTGAGACCGGGGAGCTGTTTTTT. Translation gives CASRGGSETGELFF.

This clone was picked up a small number of times. This chain joins TRBV5-4 and TRBJ2-1; TRBD1 might be the D (5 bases). CDR1 is SGHNT, CDR2 YYREEE, per germline (reference sequence). This CDR3 has 14 residues. With 0 bases removed from V and 16 bases from J, the gap between germline ends came to 20 bases. The CDR3 region is CASSLGAVGQGFFF. In DNA form, the CDR3 reads TGTGCCAGCAGCTTGGGGGCAGTAGGGCAGGGTTTTTTCTTC. Combining the CDR3 with reference TRBV5-4 and TRBJ2-1 gives the whole variable domain ETGVTQSPTHLIKTRGQQVTLRCSSQSGHNTVSWYQQALGQGPQFIFQYYREEENGRGNFPPRFSGLQFPNYSSELNVNALELDDSALYLCASSLGAVGQGFFFGPGTRLTVL.

The chain uses TRBV28 and TRBJ1-1; maybe TRBD1 (6 bases). The CDR3 has 16 residues. Trimming cost V 2 bases and J 10 bases, with 23 bases left between them. The germline CDR1 and CDR2 sequences are MDHEN and SYDVKM. Here the CDR3 reads CASSLLLANRVKGAFF. DNA of the CDR3: TGTGCCAGCAGTTTACTTCTCGCGAACAGGGTGAAAGGAGCTTTCTTT.

The rearrangement uses TRBV28 and TRBJ2-6, with TRBD2 as a possible D gene (5 bases). This CDR3 region has 17 residues. Germline V gives CDR1 MDHEN, CDR2 SYDVKM. The ends were cut back, 4 bases at V and 1 base at J, with 14 bases in the middle. The CDR3 loop is CASSSHLGGSGANVLTF. The CDR3 nucleotides are TGTGCCAGCAGTTCCCATCTGGGCGGGTCTGGGGCCAACGTCCTGACTTTC. The whole variable domain, remainder taken from reference TRBV28 and TRBJ2-6, is DVKVTQSSRYLVKRTGEKVFLECVQDMDHENMFWYRQDPGLGLRLIYFSYDVKMKEKGDIPEGYSVSREKKERFSLILESASTNQTSMYLCASSSHLGGSGANVLTFGAGSRLTVL.

J is TRBJ1-2 and V is TRBV19; 8 bases are shared with TRBD1. V shed 6 bases, J shed 3 bases, and the junction held 3 bases outside the gene matches. CDR1 and CDR2 (germline): LNHDA, SQIVND (reference sequence). This CDR3 has 13 amino acids. CDR3: CASSHRGDYGYTF. The CDR3 DNA reads TGTGCCAGTAGCCACAGGGGGGACTATGGCTACACCTTC.

The chain has TRBV6-1 and TRBJ2-3, with D perhaps matching TRBD1 (6 bases). The V and J ends lost 2 bases and 1 base respectively, with 16 bases between them. From germline, CDR1 is MNHNS and CDR2 SASEGT. CDR3 length: 17 residues. The CDR3 region has the DNA TGTGCCAGCAGTGAATTCCCAAGGGGGAGTGGCACAGATACGCAGTATTTT. Its translation: CASSEFPRGSGTDTQYF.

The J gene is TRBJ2-6, the V gene TRBV27; D unresolved. V gave up 3 bases and J gave up 0 bases, with 6 bases separating them. Germline V gives CDR1 MNHEY, CDR2 SMNVEV (reference sequence). The CDR3 contains 15 residues. CDR3 sequence reads: CASSFVSSGANVLTF. In DNA form, the CDR3 reads TGTGCCAGCAGTTTCGTCAGCTCTGGGGCCAACGTCCTGACTTTC.

The chain joins TRBV10-1 to TRBJ2-3; D is perhaps TRBD2 (6 bases). The germline V gene encodes CDR1 WNHNN and CDR2 SYGVQD (reference sequence). V was pared by 5 bases and J by 3 bases, with 15 bases between. The CDR3 covers 15 residues. The CDR3 reads CASSMLGGETDTQYF. The CDR3 DNA follows: TGCGCCAGCAGTATGCTTGGAGGGGAGACAGATACGCAGTATTTT.

J is TRBJ2-7 and V is TRBV5-4; no reliable D call. Looked up from germline, CDR1 is SGHNT and CDR2 is YYREEE (reference sequence). Trimming pared 0 bases from V and 4 bases from J, leaving 8 bases between. This CDR3 has 13 amino acids. The CDR3 sequence: CASSLEAAYEQYF. For the CDR3, the DNA is TGTGCCAGCAGCTTGGAGGCAGCGTACGAGCAGTACTTC.

This clone was recorded a few times. The chain has TRBV7-9 and TRBJ1-3, with D possibly matching TRBD1 (6 bases). The CDR3 is made up of 13 amino acids. The germline CDR1 and CDR2 sequences are SEHNR and FQNEAQ (reference sequence). Trimming cost V 10 bases and J 0 bases, with 10 bases left between them. The CDR3: CATRDISGNTIYF. The CDR3 nucleotides are TGTGCCACCCGGGACATCTCTGGAAACACCATATATTTT.

The chain uses TRBV25-1 and TRBJ2-5; 7 bases line up with TRBD2. The better agreement between TRBJ2-7 and the DNA end casts doubt on the J call. This CDR3 is built from 15 residues. CDR1 and CDR2 from the germline V gene are MGHDK and SYGVNS. CDR3 loop: CASRAGREVSYEQYF. The CDR3 DNA reads TGTGCCAGCAGGGCGGGCCGGGAGGTCTCCTACGAGCAGTACTTC.

A note on this clone: In the same sample, other DNA sequences code for this CDR3. This chain's CDR3 is CASSLGASSYEQYF. The CDR3 DNA reads TGTGCCAGCAGCTTGGGGGCCAGCTCCTACGAGCAGTACTTC. The chain uses TRBV7-6 and TRBJ2-7, with D possibly being TRBD1 (6 bases). Germline-derived CDR1 and CDR2 are SGHVS and FNYEAQ. V was pared by 3 bases and J by 0 bases, with 9 bases between. There are 14 residues in the CDR3. The whole variable domain, filled in from reference TRBV7-6 and TRBJ2-7, reads GAGVSQSPRYKVTKRGQDVALRCDPISGHVSLYWYRQALGQGPEFLTYFNYEAQQDKSGLPNDRFSAERPEGSISTLTIQRTEQRDSAMYRCASSLGASSYEQYFGPGTRLTVT.

This clone turned up a few times. V and J are TRBV9 and TRBJ2-3, with a weak D call TRBD1 (5 bases). V dropped 0 bases and J dropped 10 bases, with 15 bases sitting between them. The length of the CDR3 is 14 residues. Germline V gene sequence: CDR1 SGDLS, CDR2 YYNGEE. In DNA form, the CDR3 reads TGTGCCAGCAGCGTAGGGTGGGGCGCGGTTGCGCAGTATTTT. It yields the protein CASSVGWGAVAQYF.

This clone was observed once. The chain employs TRBV7-6 and TRBJ2-5; 9 bases fit TRBD2. This CDR3 spans 16 amino acids. The germline gives CDR1 SGHVS, CDR2 FNYEAQ. Trimming removed 5 bases from V and 5 bases from J; junction bases left unmatched: 12. CDR3 loop: CASSPTRLAGSETQYF. The CDR3 DNA reads TGTGCCAGCAGCCCTACCCGGCTAGCGGGGTCGGAGACCCAGTACTTC.

This chain joins TRBV5-1 and TRBJ2-7; 12 bases match TRBD2. From germline, CDR1 is SGHRS and CDR2 YFSETQ. This CDR3 has 16 amino acids. The J segment lost 5 bases and the V segment lost 5 bases, leaving 11 bases of the junction unmatched. For the CDR3, the DNA is TGCGCCAGCAGTGGACTAGCGGGGCCGATGGGGAACGAGCAGTACTTC. Protein product: CASSGLAGPMGNEQYF.

This clone was found a few times. The chain couples TRBV28 to TRBJ1-4; D not certain. This CDR3 spans 12 amino acids. V lost 3 bases and J lost 12, with 11 bases in between. Germline loops: CDR1 MDHEN, CDR2 SYDVKM. The CDR3 loop is CASSLVSMELFF. Here the CDR3 DNA reads TGTGCCAGCAGTTTGGTTAGTATGGAACTGTTTTTT.

V and J are TRBV27 and TRBJ1-5, with D perhaps matching TRBD1 (6 bases). Germline lookup yields CDR1 MNHEY and CDR2 SMNVEV (reference sequence). The germline V and J ends were trimmed by 2 bases and 5 bases, with 10 bases remaining between them. The CDR3 totals 14 residues. CDR3 sequence reads: CASSLQGLDQPQHF. Written as DNA, the CDR3 is TGTGCCAGCAGTTTACAGGGGCTGGATCAGCCCCAGCATTTT.

The V call is TRBV2, the J call TRBJ2-4; TRBD2 aligns across 9 bases. Germline CDR1 and CDR2: SNHLY and FYNNEI. J was trimmed by 7 bases and V by 4 bases; bases with no gene match: 8. CDR3 length: 15 amino acids. This CDR3 reads CASSVEREAGNIQYF. In DNA, the CDR3 is TGTGCCAGCAGTGTGGAGCGGGAGGCCGGGAACATTCAGTACTTC.

The gene calls are TRBV2 and TRBJ2-3, with TRBD2 as a possible D gene (5 bases). Trimming shortened V by 5 bases and J by 0 bases, and 12 bases separated the two germline ends. The V gene's germline CDR1 is SNHLY and CDR2 FYNNEI. The CDR3 is made up of 15 amino acids. CDR3 sequence reads: CASSFAGTSTDTQYF. Written as DNA, the CDR3 is TGTGCCAGCAGTTTTGCGGGTACTAGCACAGATACGCAGTATTTT.